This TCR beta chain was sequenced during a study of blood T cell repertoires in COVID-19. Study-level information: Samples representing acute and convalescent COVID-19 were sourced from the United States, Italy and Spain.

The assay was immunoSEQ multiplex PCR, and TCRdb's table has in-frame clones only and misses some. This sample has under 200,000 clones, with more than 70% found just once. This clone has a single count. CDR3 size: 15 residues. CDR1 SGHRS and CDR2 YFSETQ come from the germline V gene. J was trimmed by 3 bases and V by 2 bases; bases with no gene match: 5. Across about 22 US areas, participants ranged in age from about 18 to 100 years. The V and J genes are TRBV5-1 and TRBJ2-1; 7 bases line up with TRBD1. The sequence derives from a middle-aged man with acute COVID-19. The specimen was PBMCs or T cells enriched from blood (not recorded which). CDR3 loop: CASSFRTGYYNEQFF. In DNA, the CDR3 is TGCGCCAGCAGCTTCCGGACAGGTTACTACAATGAGCAGTTCTTC.